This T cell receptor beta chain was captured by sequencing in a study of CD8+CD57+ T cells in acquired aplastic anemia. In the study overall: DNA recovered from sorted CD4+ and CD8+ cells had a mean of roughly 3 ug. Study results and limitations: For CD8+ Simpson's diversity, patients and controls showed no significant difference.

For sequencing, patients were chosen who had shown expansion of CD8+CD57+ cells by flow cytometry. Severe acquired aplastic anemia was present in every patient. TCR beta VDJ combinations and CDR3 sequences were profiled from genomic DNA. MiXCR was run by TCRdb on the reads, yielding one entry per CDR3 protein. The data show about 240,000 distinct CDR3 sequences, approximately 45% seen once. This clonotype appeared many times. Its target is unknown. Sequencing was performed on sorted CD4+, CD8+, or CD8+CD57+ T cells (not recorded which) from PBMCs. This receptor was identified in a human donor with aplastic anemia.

The CDR3 reads CANQILSSYNSPLHF. For the CDR3, the DNA is TGTGCCAACCAGATTTTGAGCTCCTATAATTCACCCCTCCACTTT. The V and J genes are TRBV7-9 and TRBJ1-6; no definite D call. This CDR3 spans 15 amino acids. Trimming took off 10 bases at V and 0 bases at J, with 13 bases between the two ends. CDR1 is SEHNR and CDR2 is FQNEAQ in the germline V gene (reference sequence).